These 22 T cell receptor beta chains originate from one sample sequenced in a study of shared clonotypes between healthy human individuals (dated by TCRdb to 2019 to 2021). Libraries were prepared through the immunoSEQ multiplex PCR assay. TCRdb re-hosts the immuneACCESS table, in-frame sequences only. Its copies lack some clones; in the studies checked, an unresolved V gene accounts for under half of them, and the cause for the rest is not known. The sample contains about 1.1 million clones, about 84% of them found a single time. The ten top clones hold roughly 0.56% of the sample. The source material was memory CD4+ T cells from PBMCs. What the cell subset or site label conveys for this sample: CD45RA-negative fraction. These receptors came from a man younger than 35 in good health. Some clones in this sample may be carry-over from other donors' samples.

V gene TRBV7-9 combines with J gene TRBJ1-6; tentative D call: TRBD1 (6 bases). Trimming removed 1 base from V and 8 bases from J, with 9 bases in between. CDR1 SEHNR and CDR2 FQNEAQ come from the germline V gene (reference sequence). The CDR3 is 14 residues long. CDR3 in amino acids: CASSLEDSHSPLHF. CDR3 nucleotide sequence: TGTGCCAGCAGCTTAGAGGACAGCCATTCACCCCTCCACTTT.

Worth noting for this clone: A much larger clone lies a single base off, so this may be a read error. This rearrangement joins TRBV27 to TRBJ1-5; D remains unclear. CDR3 length: 13 residues. V was shortened by 5 bases and J by 0 bases, with 5 bases between the two germline ends. Germline CDR1 MNHEY, CDR2 SMNVEV (reference sequence). CDR3 nucleotide sequence: TGTGCCAGCAGTATGGATAGCAATCAGCCCCAGCATTTT. Residues: CASSMDSNQPQHF.

This clone was found once. For the CDR3, the DNA is TGTGCCAGCAGCCCAGGCCCGGACAGCTTCACAGATACGCAGTATTTT. This gives the protein CASSPGPDSFTDTQYF. The rearrangement uses TRBV9 and TRBJ2-3, with TRBD1 as a possible D gene (6 bases). CDR3 size: 16 residues. From germline, CDR1 is SGDLS and CDR2 YYNGEE. V lost 4 bases to trimming and J lost 2 bases, with 17 bases between them. Looking up the rest from reference TRBV9 and TRBJ2-3 gives the full variable domain: DSGVTQTPKHLITATGQRVTLRCSPRSGDLSVYWYQQSLDQGLQFLIQYYNGEERAKGNILERFSAQQFPDLHSELNLSSLELGDSALYFCASSPGPDSFTDTQYFGPGTRLTVL.

The rearrangement uses TRBV29-1 and TRBJ1-1; D gene ambiguous. Deletions cut 4 bases from V and 3 bases from J, with 9 bases between. CDR1 is SQVTM and CDR2 is ANQGSEA in the germline V gene. This CDR3 region has 12 residues. CDR3 DNA sequence: TGCAGCGTTGCAGGCCTCTACACTGAAGCTTTCTTT. Its protein product is CSVAGLYTEAFF.

On this clone itself: An end of the junction differs from the germline gene, which may be a read error. The rearrangement uses TRBV7-2 and TRBJ2-3; 9 bases map to TRBD1. The germline CDR1 and CDR2 sequences are SGHTA and FQGNSA. The CDR3 is 12 residues long. CDR3 amino acids: CASSLAWDRVDF. CDR3 nucleotides: TGTGCCAGCAGCTTAGCTTGGGACAGGGTAGATTTT.

This chain joins TRBV27 and TRBJ2-2, with D perhaps matching TRBD1 (5 bases). Germline CDR1 reads MNHEY; CDR2 reads SMNVEV (reference sequence). The ends were cut back, 7 bases at V and 1 base at J, with 10 bases in the middle. This CDR3 comprises 14 residues. The CDR3 bases are TGTGCCAGCACCTGGGGCAGGAACACCGGGGAGCTGTTTTTT. This translates into CASTWGRNTGELFF.

V gene TRBV6-1 combines with J gene TRBJ2-7; D might be TRBD1 or TRBD2, each matching 5 bases. Germline V gene lookup returns CDR1 MNHNS and CDR2 SASEGT. V lost 5 bases to trimming and J lost 7 bases, with 15 bases between them. CDR3 length: 13 residues. The CDR3 nucleotides read TGTGCCAGCAGTCAGCGGAGCGCAGGGGAGCAGTACTTC. Translating gives CASSQRSAGEQYF.

This sequence joins TRBV4-3 and TRBJ2-1; 10 bases line up with TRBD2. V lost 2 bases, J lost 0 bases, and 10 bases stayed unmatched. Germline CDR1 LGHNA, CDR2 YSLEER. This CDR3 is built from 19 residues. This CDR3 reads CASSQRAVSGGSSYNEQFF. The DNA of the CDR3 is TGCGCCAGCAGCCAAAGGGCAGTTAGCGGGGGGAGCTCCTACAATGAGCAGTTCTTC.

The chain is built from TRBV7-9 and TRBJ1-1, with TRBD1 matching 11 bases. Germline V gene data show CDR1 as SEHNR and CDR2 as FQNEAQ (reference sequence). V lost 5 bases and J lost 3; bases outside the gene matches: 5. CDR3 size: 15 residues. CDR3 sequence reads: CASSPGTGGDTEAFF. The CDR3 DNA is TGTGCCAGCAGCCCTGGGACAGGGGGGGACACTGAAGCTTTCTTT.

This clone was counted a single time. The chain combines TRBV4-3 with TRBJ2-2; tentatively, D is TRBD2 (6 bases). Trimming left V 5 bases short and J 4 bases short, with 20 bases between. The CDR3 is 17 residues long. Germline-derived CDR1 and CDR2 are LGHNA and YSLEER. CDR3 protein: CASSNQPAAGPTGELFF. The CDR3 bases are TGCGCCAGCAGCAATCAACCTGCAGCGGGCCCCACCGGGGAGCTGTTTTTT.

On this clone itself: The sample holds other DNA sequences that translate to the same CDR3. V usage is TRBV4-2 and J usage is TRBJ1-2, with D hard to call. V shed 1 base and J shed 2 bases, with 8 bases lying between them. The CDR3 is made up of 14 amino acids. Germline assignment: CDR1 LGHNA and CDR2 YNFKEQ. The CDR3 region is CASSQVGTNYGYTF. The CDR3 nucleotides are TGTGCCAGCAGCCAAGTCGGAACAAACTATGGCTACACCTTC.

This clone was counted only a few times. The V call is TRBV4-2, the J call TRBJ1-2, with 7 bases that match TRBD1. CDR1 and CDR2 (germline): LGHNA, YNFKEQ. The CDR3 has 16 amino acids. Trimming cost V 0 bases and J 4 bases; bases outside gene matches: 8. CDR3: CASSQEKTGWSYGYTF. In DNA form, the CDR3 reads TGTGCCAGCAGCCAAGAGAAGACAGGGTGGAGCTATGGCTACACCTTC.

To note about this clone: Distinct nucleotide sequences in the sample also encode this CDR3. The CDR3 here is CASSPRQGNTEAFF. In DNA, the CDR3 is TGTGCCAGCTCACCAAGACAGGGAAACACTGAAGCTTTCTTT. This chain links TRBV18 with TRBJ1-1; 7 nucleotides agree with TRBD1. V shed 2 bases and J 2 bases; nucleotides not matched to a gene: 2. The CDR3 runs 14 residues. Germline V gene sequence: CDR1 KGHSH, CDR2 LQKENI. Based on the CDR3 plus reference TRBV18 and TRBJ1-1, the full variable domain is NAGVMQNPRHLVRRRGQEARLRCSPMKGHSHVYWYRQLPEEGLKFMVYLQKENIIDESGMPKERFSAEFPKEGPSILRIQQVVRGDSAAYFCASSPRQGNTEAFFGQGTRLTVV.

The chain joins TRBV5-1 to TRBJ1-2; D remains ambiguous. The V end lost 4 bases, the J end lost 3 bases, and 13 bases lay between the germline ends. This CDR3 has 14 amino acids. Germline assignment: CDR1 SGHRS and CDR2 YFSETQ. The CDR3 region has the DNA TGCGCCAGCAGCGTCACAGTGGGTGACTATGGCTACACCTTC. It codes for CASSVTVGDYGYTF. The entire variable domain, with the rest obtained from reference TRBV5-1 and TRBJ1-2, is as follows: KAGVTQTPRYLIKTRGQQVTLSCSPISGHRSVSWYQQTPGQGLQFLFEYFSETQRNKGNFPGRFSGRQFSNSRSEMNVSTLELGDSALYLCASSVTVGDYGYTFGSGTRLTVV.

The chain employs TRBV7-2 and TRBJ2-3, with D uncertain. CDR1 and CDR2 (germline): SGHTA, FQGNSA. V was trimmed by 0 bases and J by 2 bases, leaving 9 bases between them. This CDR3 contains 15 residues. The CDR3 DNA follows: TGTGCCAGCAGCTTAGCCAGCCAAATCACAGATACGCAGTATTTT. It codes for CASSLASQITDTQYF.

This clone showed up just once. The CDR3 bases are TGTGCCAGCAGACCGGGGGGATGGCGCGGACAGCCCCAGCATTTT. It specifies CASRPGGWRGQPQHF. The chain couples TRBV28 to TRBJ1-5; D possibly corresponds to TRBD1 (5 bases). CDR3 length: 15 residues. Germline CDR1 reads MDHEN; CDR2 reads SYDVKM. V was pared by 6 bases and J by 7 bases, with 19 bases between.

The rearrangement links TRBV19 to TRBJ2-5, with D possibly TRBD1 on 5 matching bases. The V end lost 1 base, the J end lost 3 bases, and 6 bases lay between the germline ends. Germline-derived CDR1 and CDR2 are LNHDA and SQIVND (reference sequence). The CDR3 consists of 13 residues. The CDR3 sequence is CASSIGGKETQYF. The CDR3 DNA sequence: TGTGCCAGTAGTATAGGGGGCAAAGAGACCCAGTACTTC.

This sequence joins TRBV6-5 and TRBJ2-7; D might be TRBD1 or TRBD2, each matching 5 bases. CDR3 size: 11 residues. V lost 6 bases and J lost 6, with 9 bases in between. Germline lookup yields CDR1 MNHEY and CDR2 SVGAGI. The CDR3 spells CASSLRGEQYF. CDR3 DNA sequence: TGTGCCAGCAGCCTGAGGGGCGAGCAGTACTTC.

The rearrangement links TRBV18 to TRBJ2-1; D assignment may be TRBD1 or TRBD2 (5 bases each). Trimming removed 2 bases at V and 7 bases at J, with 18 bases between. The CDR3 extends over 16 amino acids. Looked up from germline, CDR1 is KGHSH and CDR2 is LQKENI. The CDR3 protein is CASSPRGPIQVNEQFF. CDR3 coding DNA: TGTGCCAGCTCACCAAGGGGACCCATTCAGGTGAATGAGCAGTTCTTC.

The V and J genes are TRBV5-1 and TRBJ2-4, with D perhaps matching TRBD1 or TRBD2 (6 bases each). V was shortened by 4 bases and J by 1 base, with 15 bases between the two germline ends. The CDR3 has 16 residues. Germline V gene data show CDR1 as SGHRS and CDR2 as YFSETQ. The CDR3 coding sequence is TGCGCCAGCAGCCCTGAAACAGGGAGGGCCAAAAACATTCAGTACTTC. It yields the protein CASSPETGRAKNIQYF.

The J gene is TRBJ1-2, the V gene TRBV6-1; 10 bases are a match to TRBD1. Trimming removed 7 bases from V and 5 bases from J; junction bases left unmatched: 7. Germline loops: CDR1 MNHNS, CDR2 SASEGT. The CDR3 is made up of 14 amino acids. The CDR3 DNA is TGTGCCAGCAACCGACAGGGGGCACGGTATGGCTACACCTTC. Protein product: CASNRQGARYGYTF.

The V and J genes are TRBV18 and TRBJ1-1; the D gene is possibly TRBD1 (5 bases). The V end was cut by 1 base, the J end by 4 bases, with 10 bases between. The CDR3 has 14 amino acids. CDR1 and CDR2 (germline): KGHSH, LQKENI. CDR3 residues: CASSPLGGFTEAFF. CDR3 bases: TGTGCCAGCTCACCACTTGGGGGGTTCACTGAAGCTTTCTTT.